Listed below are T cell receptor beta chains from one sample, sequenced in a study of blood T cell repertoires in COVID-19. Assay used: immunoSEQ multiplex PCR; TCRdb lists only in-frame clones, some missing. The data show a few hundred thousand clones, around 85% seen once. The sequencing input was PBMCs or T cells enriched from blood (not recorded which). Receptor source: a woman between 45 and 60 years old who had recovered from COVID-19. Each CDR3 is given with its conserved first and last residue. The D gene is left open where the match is weak. Only some rows state a clone size, as once, few, many or a class for expanded clones.

>.|TRBV30|few|TRBJ1-6
TGTGCCTGGAGTTCTCAGGTTGATAATTCACCCCTCCACTTT
CAWSSQVDNSPLHF
>.|TRBV19|few|TRBJ1-4
TGTGCCAGTAGACCCACCACTCGCCCCAATGAAAAACTGTTTTTT
CASRPTTRPNEKLFF
>.|TRBV28|.|TRBJ1-1
TGTGCCAGCAGTTTGAGCGGGTACACTGAAGCTTTCTTT
CASSLSGYTEAFF
>.|TRBV3-1/TRBV3-2|.|TRBJ1-1
TGTGCCAGCAGTCAACCTACCGGGGACATGAACACTGAAGCTTTCTTT
CASSQPTGDMNTEAFF
>.|TRBV11-2|.|TRBJ2-5
TGTGCCAGCAGCTTAGGGTGGGGGGAAGAGACCCAGTACTTC
CASSLGWGEETQYF
>.|TRBV19|.|TRBJ2-3
TGTGCCAGTAGTATGAGGGGACTCCTTAGCACAGATACGCAGTATTTT
CASSMRGLLSTDTQYF
>TRBD1|TRBV7-2|.|TRBJ2-7
TGTGCCAGCAGCCGCATTTCGGACAGGGTATACGAGCAGTACTTC
CASSRISDRVYEQYF
>.|TRBV27|.|TRBJ2-1
TGTGCCAGCAGAGCGGGTTGGAAGCAGTTCTTC
CASRAGWKQFF
>.|TRBV7-9|.|TRBJ1-2
TGTGCCAGCAGCTACGGACAGAATAACTATGGCTACACCTTC
CASSYGQNNYGYTF
>.|TRBV7-2|.|TRBJ2-7
TGTGCCAGCAGCTTAATTTTTAGCGGAGACTACGAGCAGTACTTC
CASSLIFSGDYEQYF
>TRBD1|TRBV28|.|TRBJ1-2
TGTGCCAGCAGTCTGATACGGACAGGGCCCGGTGGCTACACCTTC
CASSLIRTGPGGYTF
>TRBD2|TRBV27|.|TRBJ2-7
TGTGCCAGCAGTTTAAGGGCCTTGGCAGGACCGGGACTAGCGTACGAGCAGTACTTC
CASSLRALAGPGLAYEQYF
>TRBD2|TRBV3-1/TRBV3-2|.|TRBJ2-7
TGTGCCAGCAGCCAGACTAGCGAGGGTACGGGGCAGTACTTC
CASSQTSEGTGQYF
>TRBD2|TRBV19|.|TRBJ2-5
TGTGCCAGTAGTATGCGGACTAGCGGGAGAGAGACCCAGTACTTC
CASSMRTSGRETQYF
>TRBD1|TRBV10-3|few|TRBJ1-2
TGTGCCATCAGTGACCTGCGGACACCGGGACAGGGGGCGGGTGGCTACACCTTC
CAISDLRTPGQGAGGYTF
>TRBD1|TRBV10-2|.|TRBJ2-7
TGCGCCAGCAGGGGGACAGGGTATAAGCAGTACTTC
CASRGTGYKQYF
>.|TRBV28|.|TRBJ2-7
TGTGCCAGCAGGCGGGACTTCTCCTACGAGCAGTACTTC
CASRRDFSYEQYF
>TRBD1|TRBV18|.|TRBJ2-7
TGTGCCAGCTCTCCGGGACAGGGGGTCTCCTACGAGCAGTACTTC
CASSPGQGVSYEQYF
>.|TRBV28|.|TRBJ1-2
TGTGCCAGCAGTTTTTCCTTGGAGGGCGATGGCTACACCTTC
CASSFSLEGDGYTF
>TRBD1|TRBV10-3|.|TRBJ1-2
TGTGCCAGTGAACAGGGGTTTGGGAGTGGCTACACCTTC
CASEQGFGSGYTF
>.|TRBV3-1/TRBV3-2|.|TRBJ2-2
TGTGCCAGCAGCCAAGGTTCGGGAGAGACCGGGGAGCTGTTTTTT
CASSQGSGETGELFF
>.|TRBV9|.|TRBJ2-2
TGTGCCAGCAGCGTAATCGCAGGCACCGGGGAGCTGTTTTTT
CASSVIAGTGELFF
>.|TRBV6-1|.|TRBJ1-1
TGTGCCAGCAGTGAGTTATCGGGGAACACTGAAGCTTTCTTT
CASSELSGNTEAFF
>TRBD2|TRBV7-9|.|TRBJ2-4
TGTGCCAGCAGCCGGACTAGCGGGCCTATGGGAATAGCCAAAAACATTCAGTACTTC
CASSRTSGPMGIAKNIQYF
>TRBD2|TRBV5-1|.|TRBJ2-3
TGCGCCAGCAGCTTCGGCGGGAGGGGCACAGATACGCAGTATTTT
CASSFGGRGTDTQYF
>.|TRBV27|.|TRBJ1-2
TGTGCCAGCAGTTTATCCCCTGGGCAGTCCTATGGCTACACCTTC
CASSLSPGQSYGYTF
>.|TRBV30|few|TRBJ2-7
TGTGCCGGGAGGCAGGGGGCCTACGAGCAGTACTTC
CAGRQGAYEQYF
>TRBD1|TRBV10-1|.|TRBJ2-1
TGCGCCAGCAGGGCCGCCGAAGACAGGGCCCACAATGAGCAGTTCTTC
CASRAAEDRAHNEQFF
>.|TRBV5-5|.|TRBJ1-5
TGTGCCAGCAGCTTGACCCAGGGTCGGGTTCAGCCCCAGCATTTT
CASSLTQGRVQPQHF
>.|TRBV27|.|TRBJ2-7
TGTGCCAGCAGTTTCGCCCAGAACTATATGTTCGAGCAGTACTTC
CASSFAQNYMFEQYF
>.|TRBV28|.|TRBJ2-7
TGTGCCAGCAGGCGGACTGGAAACTCCTACGAGCAGTACTTC
CASRRTGNSYEQYF